The 25 T cell receptor beta chains listed next were all sequenced from one sample in a study of T-cell reconstitution after alpha-beta-depleted transplantation in children. Unique molecular identifiers were used to barcode this TCRbeta library. Via MiXCR, TCRdb re-called the PCR reads, giving one row per CDR3 protein. The profile shows some 260,000 distinct CDR3 sequences, 24% of them singletons. The specimen comprised PBMCs, mostly from graft donor cells, sampled 360 days after TCRalphabeta/CD19-depleted stem cell transplant. Receptors were obtained from a female patient between 2 and 15 years old who had a stem cell transplant for congenital amegakaryocytic thrombocytopenia, so the T cells may come from the graft donor.

The genes are TRBV18 and TRBJ2-1; 7 bases agree with TRBD1. Germline-derived CDR1 and CDR2 are KGHSH and LQKENI. Germline trimming cut 2 bases from V and 8 bases from J; bases unmatched to any gene: 9. The CDR3 covers 15 residues. DNA for the CDR3: TGTGCCAGCTCACCAGACAGGGACGGGTGGTATGAGCAGTTCTTC. It is translated as CASSPDRDGWYEQFF.

J is TRBJ2-3 and V is TRBV20-1; the D gene could be TRBD1 or TRBD2 (5 bases each). The CDR3 totals 14 residues. Looked up from germline, CDR1 is DFQATT and CDR2 is SNEGSKA (reference sequence). Trimming stripped 3 bases from V and 2 bases from J, with 12 bases between. Here the CDR3 reads CSASQGPFTDTQYF. The CDR3, as DNA: TGCAGTGCTAGTCAGGGACCCTTCACAGATACGCAGTATTTT.

The sample holds a few counts of this clonotype. The chain uses TRBV5-1 and TRBJ2-1; the match to TRBD2 covers 13 bases. The CDR3 is 16 amino acids. The V gene end was trimmed by 3 bases and the J gene end by 6 bases; junction bases not matched to a gene: 6. Per the germline V gene, CDR1 is SGHRS and CDR2 is YFSETQ. The CDR3 bases are TGCGCCAGCAGCTCCGGGACTAGCGGGGTTGCCAATGAGCAGTTCTTC. This encodes CASSSGTSGVANEQFF.

This rearrangement joins TRBV4-1 to TRBJ2-1; 9 positions agree with TRBD1. There are 15 residues in the CDR3. V trimming: 4 bases; J trimming: 3 bases; junction bases outside the gene matches: 4. Germline V gene sequence: CDR1 MGHRA, CDR2 YSYEKL. CDR3 amino acids: CASSREGQGYNEQFF. The DNA of the CDR3 is TGCGCCAGCAGCCGAGAGGGACAGGGCTACAATGAGCAGTTCTTC.

The CDR3 sequence is CASSLQGAANTEAFF. DNA of the CDR3: TGTGCCAGCAGTCTACAGGGGGCCGCGAACACTGAAGCTTTCTTT. The chain couples TRBV28 to TRBJ1-1, with 9 bases aligning to TRBD1. CDR1 and CDR2 (germline): MDHEN, SYDVKM. Trimming removed 5 bases from V and 1 base from J; junction bases left unmatched: 5. CDR3 length: 15 residues.

The chain has TRBV10-3 and TRBJ2-1; the D is unclear. The germline gives CDR1 ENHRY, CDR2 SYGVKD. This CDR3 is built from 14 residues. Trimming left V 4 bases short and J 6 bases short, with 13 bases between. CDR3 DNA sequence: TGTGCCATCAGTGCGTCGAGCGTCAGCAATGAGCAGTTCTTC. The encoded protein is CAISASSVSNEQFF.

This rearrangement joins TRBV2 to TRBJ2-3, with 15 bases fitting TRBD2. The ends lost 7 bases at V and 0 bases at J; junction bases unmatched: 8. Germline V lookup: CDR1 SNHLY, CDR2 FYNNEI. This CDR3 has 18 amino acids. CDR3 in amino acids: CASTPPGLAGGSTDTQYF. In DNA, the CDR3 is TGTGCCAGCACCCCGCCGGGACTAGCGGGAGGAAGCACAGATACGCAGTATTTT.

This clonotype has more than one count but fewer than ten. The chain employs TRBV28 and TRBJ1-2; D gene uncertain. The germline V gene has CDR1 MDHEN and CDR2 SYDVKM. The CDR3 is 11 amino acids. The ends were cut back, 6 bases at V and 2 bases at J, with 4 bases in the middle. CDR3 DNA sequence: TGTGCCAGCAGACAGAACTATGGCTACACCTTC. Protein sequence: CASRQNYGYTF.

The chain combines TRBV6-1 with TRBJ2-3, with 7 positions matching TRBD1. This CDR3 is built from 15 residues. Germline V gene sequence: CDR1 MNHNS, CDR2 SASEGT. V lost 6 bases, J lost 10 bases, and 16 bases stayed unmatched. Here the CDR3 DNA reads TGTGCCAGCAGGTCCCCGGGACAGACGAATCGTGCGCAGTATTTT. Encoded protein: CASRSPGQTNRAQYF.

This clonotype was detected only a few times. V and J are TRBV10-2 and TRBJ2-1; perhaps TRBD2 as D (5 bases). Trimming shortened V by 4 bases and J by 7 bases, and 17 bases separated the two germline ends. This CDR3 contains 15 residues. Germline CDR1 reads WSHSY; CDR2 reads SAAADI. The CDR3 coding sequence is TGCGCCAGCAGTGTGTCGAGGCTAGCCCCAAATGAGCAGTTCTTC. It translates to CASSVSRLAPNEQFF.

This chain uses TRBV5-6 with TRBJ2-3; D is ambiguous. The CDR3 contains 15 residues. V was cut by 4 bases and J by 6 bases, with 18 bases left in between. The V gene's germline CDR1 is SGHDT and CDR2 YYEEEE. CDR3 coding DNA: TGTGCCAGCAGCGGCTCCTTAAACTGGGTGGATACGCAGTATTTT. Its protein is CASSGSLNWVDTQYF.

The gene calls are TRBV29-1 and TRBJ1-1; D is ambiguous. The CDR3 is made up of 14 amino acids. Between the trimmed V and J ends, which lost 2 bases and 5 bases, there was a span of 15 bases. Germline assignment: CDR1 SQVTM and CDR2 ANQGSEA. In nucleotides, the CDR3 is TGCAGCGTTGAAACGTATATACAGAATACTGAAGCTTTCTTT. This codes for CSVETYIQNTEAFF.

There are a few counts of this clonotype. This chain links TRBV6-2 or TRBV6-3 with TRBJ2-7, with D perhaps matching TRBD1 or TRBD2 (5 bases each). Per the germline V gene, CDR1 is MNHEY and CDR2 is SVGEGT. V lost 2 bases to trimming and J lost 3 bases, with 8 bases between them. This CDR3 is 13 amino acids long. The DNA for the CDR3 is TGTGCCAGCAGTTACGGGGACGTCTACGAGCAGTACTTC. The encoded protein is CASSYGDVYEQYF.

The chain carries TRBV30 and TRBJ1-1; tentative D call: TRBD1 (6 bases). Germline CDR1 and CDR2: GTSNPN and SVGIG (reference sequence). V shed 4 bases and J shed 1 base, with 13 bases lying between them. CDR3 size: 14 residues. In DNA form, the CDR3 reads TGTGCCTGGATGGGGACACCGGGGAACACTGAAGCTTTCTTT. Protein: CAWMGTPGNTEAFF.

The chain recombines TRBV20-1 with TRBJ2-3, with TRBD1 matching over 10 bases. This CDR3 contains 16 residues. V was clipped by 6 bases and J by 5 bases; unmatched bases: 14. Germline values: CDR1 DFQATT, CDR2 SNEGSKA (reference sequence). CDR3 DNA sequence: TGCAGTGCCGCCCCGCGGCCCGGGACAGGGGAAGATACGCAGTATTTT. Its protein is CSAAPRPGTGEDTQYF.

The chain has TRBV10-3 and TRBJ2-1, with D perhaps matching TRBD2 (5 bases). CDR1 is ENHRY, CDR2 SYGVKD, per germline. This CDR3 region has 15 residues. Trimming shortened V by 4 bases and J by 0 bases, and 10 bases separated the two germline ends. The CDR3 DNA reads TGTGCCATCAGTGTGGGAGCGAGCTCCTACAATGAGCAGTTCTTC. Its translation: CAISVGASSYNEQFF.

This clonotype was counted between two and nine times. The chain has TRBV4-1 and TRBJ2-3; D might be TRBD1 (5 bases). Trimming removed 2 bases at V and 1 base at J, with 7 bases between. The CDR3 totals 14 residues. Germline V gene data show CDR1 as MGHRA and CDR2 as YSYEKL. The CDR3 loop reads CASSQQTGTDTQYF. The CDR3 nucleotides are TGCGCCAGCAGCCAACAGACAGGCACAGATACGCAGTATTTT.

The chain couples TRBV5-1 to TRBJ1-2; 7 bases map to TRBD1. With V trimmed by 4 bases and J by 5 bases, 5 bases remained unmatched. Germline-derived CDR1 and CDR2 are SGHRS and YFSETQ. This CDR3 region has 13 residues. The DNA of the CDR3 is TGCGCCAGCAGCCTACAGGGGCTATATGGCTACACCTTC. This encodes CASSLQGLYGYTF.

A remark on this clonotype: This may arise from a read error, as a much more abundant clone is one base away. This rearrangement joins TRBV18 to TRBJ1-2; TRBD1 agrees at 8 bases. This CDR3 comprises 13 residues. The germline V gene encodes CDR1 KGHSH and CDR2 LQKENI. Trimming cost V 3 bases and J 4 bases; bases outside gene matches: 1. The CDR3 DNA reads TGTGCCAGCTCACCGGGACAGGCCTATGGCTACACCTTC. This encodes CASSPGQAYGYTF.

Of note for this clonotype: One base away lies a much larger clone, so this may be a sequencing read error. V usage is TRBV10-3 and J usage is TRBJ1-5; tentatively, D is TRBD1 (6 bases). The CDR3 has 16 residues. Germline V gene data show CDR1 as ENHRY and CDR2 as SYGVKD. In DNA form, the CDR3 reads TGTGCCATCAGCGAACGACAGGACTTTAGCAATCAGGCCCAGCATTTT. This translates into CAISERQDFSNQAQHF.

The chain links TRBV10-3 to TRBJ2-7, with 9 bases aligning to TRBD1. With 0 bases clipped from V and 5 bases from J, the junction kept 11 bases outside the gene matches. This CDR3 region has 17 residues. Per the germline V gene, CDR1 is ENHRY and CDR2 is SYGVKD. The CDR3: CAISESNRPGQGNEQYF. The CDR3 region has the DNA TGTGCCATCAGTGAGTCGAATCGTCCGGGACAGGGCAACGAGCAGTACTTC.

This clonotype was picked up many times. The chain recombines TRBV12-3 or TRBV12-4 with TRBJ1-2, with a tentative D call TRBD1 (5 bases). The length of the CDR3 is 13 residues. The V end was cut by 3 bases, the J end by 4 bases, with 9 bases between. CDR3 sequence reads: CASSLGGSYGYTF. The CDR3 region has the DNA TGTGCCAGCAGTTTGGGGGGGTCCTATGGCTACACCTTC.

This clonotype was detected only a few times. This chain connects TRBV20-1 to TRBJ2-1; TRBD2 matches at 12 bases. Germline V lookup: CDR1 DFQATT, CDR2 SNEGSKA (reference sequence). The CDR3 runs 18 residues. V was pared by 2 bases and J by 9 bases, with 17 bases of the junction left unmatched. The CDR3 sequence: CSARLFWGLTSGSVEQFF. The CDR3 coding sequence is TGCAGTGCTAGATTATTTTGGGGACTGACTAGCGGGAGTGTTGAGCAGTTCTTC.

The CDR3 loop reads CASSLLGQGTEAFF. DNA for the CDR3: TGTGCCAGCAGCTTACTTGGACAGGGGACTGAAGCTTTCTTT. The chain recombines TRBV7-2 with TRBJ1-1, with TRBD1 matching over 9 bases. V was clipped by 2 bases and J by 5 bases; unmatched bases: 3. Germline CDR1 is SGHTA and CDR2 is FQGNSA. This CDR3 is 14 amino acids long.

The chain carries TRBV7-2 and TRBJ2-5; a weak D match, TRBD1 (6 bases). Germline lookup yields CDR1 SGHTA and CDR2 FQGNSA. This CDR3 is built from 15 residues. V gave up 1 base and J gave up 2 bases, with 11 bases separating them. CDR3 sequence (DNA): TGTGCCAGCAGCTTAGGTTTCAGGGGACAAGAGACCCAGTACTTC. Protein product: CASSLGFRGQETQYF.